This T cell receptor beta chain was obtained from a study of beta chain features in type 1 diabetes. Overall study results and limits: An over-representation of cells with high TCR expression could result from cDNA sequencing. The naive, central memory and Treg TCRB repertoires looked more alike in patients than they did in healthy donors. Across all four CD4+ subsets, people with type 1 diabetes showed modestly shorter TCRB CDR3s.

The sample holds a few counts of this clone. Antigen: not known. As every portion of the isolated RNA was reverse transcribed, the sequencing read expressed TCRB transcripts. Deep immunoSEQ sequencing covered naive, central memory and regulatory T cell samples. Libraries were prepared by immunoSEQ multiplex PCR; TCRdb keeps only in-frame clonotypes and omits some of them. This sample yields a few hundred thousand clones, of which around 12% are seen a single time; approximately 0.011% belongs to the top ten. The CDR3 loop spans 17 amino acids. Germline CDR1 is KGHSH and CDR2 is LQKENI. V gave up 3 bases and J gave up 7 bases; unmatched junction bases: 15. CD4+ cells of the naive, central memory, regulatory and stem cell-like memory types were sorted via CD45RO/CCR7/CD25/CD127/CD95/CD27.

The specimen sequenced was naive CD4+ T cells from blood. The sequence was collected from a woman under 30 with type 1 diabetes. The chain recombines TRBV18 with TRBJ2-5; 9 positions match TRBD1. In DNA, the CDR3 is TGTGCCAGCTCACCGTCCGGACAGGGGATATCCCCCGGGACCCAGTACTTC. This sequence encodes CASSPSGQGISPGTQYF.